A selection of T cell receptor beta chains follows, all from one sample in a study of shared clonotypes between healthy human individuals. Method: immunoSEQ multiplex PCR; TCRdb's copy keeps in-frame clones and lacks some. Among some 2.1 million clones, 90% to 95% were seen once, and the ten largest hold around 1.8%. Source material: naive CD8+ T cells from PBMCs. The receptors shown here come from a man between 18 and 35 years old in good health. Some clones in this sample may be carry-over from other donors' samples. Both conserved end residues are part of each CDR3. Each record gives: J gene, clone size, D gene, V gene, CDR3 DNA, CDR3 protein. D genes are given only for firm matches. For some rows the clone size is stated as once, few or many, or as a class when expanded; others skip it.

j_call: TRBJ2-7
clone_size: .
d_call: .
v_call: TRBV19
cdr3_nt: TGTGCCAGTAGTATGTGGAGGAGCGAGCAGTACTTC
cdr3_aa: CASSMWRSEQYF

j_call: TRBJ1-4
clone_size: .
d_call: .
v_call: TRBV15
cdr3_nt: TGTGCCACCAGCAGAGTTAGAGGGGCGGGTGAAAAACTGTTTTTT
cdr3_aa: CATSRVRGAGEKLFF

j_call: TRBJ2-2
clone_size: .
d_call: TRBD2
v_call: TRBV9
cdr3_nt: TGTGCCAGCAGCGCAGGATGGACTAGAGATAACACCGGGGAGCTGTTTTTT
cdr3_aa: CASSAGWTRDNTGELFF

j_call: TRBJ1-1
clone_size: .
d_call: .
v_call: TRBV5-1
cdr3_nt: TGCGCCAGCAGCCCCCCCTCCCCTGAAGCTTTCTTT
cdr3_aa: CASSPPSPEAFF

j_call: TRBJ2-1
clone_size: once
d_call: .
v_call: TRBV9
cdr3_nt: TGTGCCAGCAGCGCTGGCAGGGGCCTTTACAATGAGCAGTTCTTC
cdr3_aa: CASSAGRGLYNEQFF

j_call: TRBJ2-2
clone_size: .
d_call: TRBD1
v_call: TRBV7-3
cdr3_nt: TGTGCCAGCAGCGGGACAGGGGCCGGGGAGCTGTTTTTT
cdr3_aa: CASSGTGAGELFF

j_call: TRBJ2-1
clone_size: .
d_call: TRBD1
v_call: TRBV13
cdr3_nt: TGTGCCAGCAGCTTAGGACAGGGGGCTTGGTCCTACAATGAGCAGTTCTTC
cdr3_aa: CASSLGQGAWSYNEQFF

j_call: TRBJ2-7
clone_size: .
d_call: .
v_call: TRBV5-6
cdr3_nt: TGTGCCAGCAGTCCTCAGGGGTCCCCCTACGAGCAGTACTTC
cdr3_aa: CASSPQGSPYEQYF

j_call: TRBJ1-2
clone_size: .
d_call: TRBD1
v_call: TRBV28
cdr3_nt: TGTGCCAGCAGTCATGAAGGGGGCTACTATGGCTACACCTTC
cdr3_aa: CASSHEGGYYGYTF

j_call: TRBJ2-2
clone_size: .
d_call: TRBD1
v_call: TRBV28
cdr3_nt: TGTGCCAGCACCCCCGTGGACAGGGGGCGCGGCACCGGGGAGCTGTTTTTT
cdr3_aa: CASTPVDRGRGTGELFF

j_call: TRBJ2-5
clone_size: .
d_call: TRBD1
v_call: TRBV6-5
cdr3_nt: TGTGCCAGCAGTTACCCGGGACAGGGGGGAGAGACCCAGTACTTC
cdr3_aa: CASSYPGQGGETQYF

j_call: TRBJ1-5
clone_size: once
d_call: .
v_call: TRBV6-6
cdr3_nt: TGTGCCAGCGGGGAAGCGGACAATTATCAGCCCCAGCATTTT
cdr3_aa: CASGEADNYQPQHF

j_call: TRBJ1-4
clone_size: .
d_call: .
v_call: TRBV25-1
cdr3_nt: TGTGCCCAATGTTTTGGGGCGGGAACTAATGAAAAACTGTTTTTT
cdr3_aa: CAQCFGAGTNEKLFF

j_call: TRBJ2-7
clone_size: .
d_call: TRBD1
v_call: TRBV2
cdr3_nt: TGTGCCAGCAGCACCGCCGCGGTTGACAGGGTGGGGCAGTACTTC
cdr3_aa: CASSTAAVDRVGQYF

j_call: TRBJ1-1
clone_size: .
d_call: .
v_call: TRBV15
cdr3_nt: TGTGCCACCAGCAGAGATGGGGAGGGGGGGACTGAAGCTTTCTTT
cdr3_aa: CATSRDGEGGTEAFF

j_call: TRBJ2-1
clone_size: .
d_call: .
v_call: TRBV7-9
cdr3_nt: TGTGCCAGCAGCTTTAGACAGGTCGCAAGCTCCTACAATGAGCAGTTCTTC
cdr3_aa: CASSFRQVASSYNEQFF

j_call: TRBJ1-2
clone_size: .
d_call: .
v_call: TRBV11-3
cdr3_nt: TGTGCCAGCAGCTTAGGTGTAGGGAAGGTTGGCTACACCTTC
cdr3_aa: CASSLGVGKVGYTF

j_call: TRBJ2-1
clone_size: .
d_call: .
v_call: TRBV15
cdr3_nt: TGTGCCACCAGGAGCAGAGAGTTACCAAACAATGAGCAGTTCTTC
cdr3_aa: CATRSRELPNNEQFF

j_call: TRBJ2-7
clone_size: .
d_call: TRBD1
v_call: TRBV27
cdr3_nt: TGTGCCAGCAGTGGCACCGGGACAGGCGTCTACGAGCAGTACTTC
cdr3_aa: CASSGTGTGVYEQYF

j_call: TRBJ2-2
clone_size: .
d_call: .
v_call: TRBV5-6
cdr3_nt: TGTGCCAGCAGCTTGAGGGGGTTAACCGGGGAGCTGTTTTTT
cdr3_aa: CASSLRGLTGELFF

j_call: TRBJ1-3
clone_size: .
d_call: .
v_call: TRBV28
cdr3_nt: TGTGCCAGCAGTTGGACAGCTGCGGGAAACACCATATATTTT
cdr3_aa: CASSWTAAGNTIYF

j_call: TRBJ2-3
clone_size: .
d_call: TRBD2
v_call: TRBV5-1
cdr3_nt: TGCGCCAGCAGGGGGGGCAAACTAGCGGGAGGGCCGACAGATACGCAGTATTTT
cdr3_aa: CASRGGKLAGGPTDTQYF

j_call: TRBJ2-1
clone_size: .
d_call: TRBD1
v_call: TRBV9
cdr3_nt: TGTGCCAGCAGCGTAGCCCCGGGACAGATCAATGAGCAGTTCTTC
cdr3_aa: CASSVAPGQINEQFF

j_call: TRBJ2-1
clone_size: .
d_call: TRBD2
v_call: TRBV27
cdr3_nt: TGTGCCAGCAGTCCCCGTTGGGCTAGCGGGAGGAATGAGCAGTTCTTC
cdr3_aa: CASSPRWASGRNEQFF

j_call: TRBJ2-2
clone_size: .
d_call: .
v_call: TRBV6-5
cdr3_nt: TGTGCCAGCAGTTACAGCACTAACGCGAACACCGGGGAGCTGTTTTTT
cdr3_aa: CASSYSTNANTGELFF

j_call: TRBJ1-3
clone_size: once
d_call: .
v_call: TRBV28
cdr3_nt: TGTGCCAGCGGGTCCCTTAGGCGGATCTCTGGAAACACCATATATTTT
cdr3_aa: CASGSLRRISGNTIYF

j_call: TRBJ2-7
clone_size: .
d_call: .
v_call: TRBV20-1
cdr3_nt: TGCAGTGCCCGGACCGTTCTCGAGCAGTACTTC
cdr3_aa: CSARTVLEQYF

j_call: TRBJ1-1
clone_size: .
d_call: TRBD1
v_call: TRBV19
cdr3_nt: TGTGCCAGTAGGGGACAGGGGGCGAGACACACTGAAGCTTTCTTT
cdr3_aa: CASRGQGARHTEAFF

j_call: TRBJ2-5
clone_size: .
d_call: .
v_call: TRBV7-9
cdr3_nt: TGTGCCAGCAGCCCCGGGACCAGGGGAGAGACCCAGTACTTC
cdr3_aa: CASSPGTRGETQYF

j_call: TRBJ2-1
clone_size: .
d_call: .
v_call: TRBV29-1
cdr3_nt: TGCAGCGTTCGGCTCTACAATGAGCAGTTCTTC
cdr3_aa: CSVRLYNEQFF

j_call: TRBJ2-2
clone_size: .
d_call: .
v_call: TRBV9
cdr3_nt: TGTGCCAGCAGCGTACCTCGGACGGGGGAGCTGTTTTTT
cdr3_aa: CASSVPRTGELFF

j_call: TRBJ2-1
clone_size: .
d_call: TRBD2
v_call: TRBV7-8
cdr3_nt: TGTGCCAGCAGACAGGGACTAGCGGGAGAGCAGTTCTTC
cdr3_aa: CASRQGLAGEQFF

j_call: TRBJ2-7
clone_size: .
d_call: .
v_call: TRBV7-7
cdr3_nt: TGTGCCAGCAGCTTGGGACACAGCTACGAGCAGTACTTC
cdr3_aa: CASSLGHSYEQYF

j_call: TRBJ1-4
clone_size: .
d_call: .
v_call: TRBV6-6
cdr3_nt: TGTGCCAGTACTCGACGGGCCGAGAATGAAAAACTGTTTTTT
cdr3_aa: CASTRRAENEKLFF

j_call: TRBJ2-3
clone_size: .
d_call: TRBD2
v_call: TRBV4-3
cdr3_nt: TGCGCCAGCAGCCAAGAGCTAGCGGGAGTTTCAGATACGCAGTATTTT
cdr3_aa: CASSQELAGVSDTQYF

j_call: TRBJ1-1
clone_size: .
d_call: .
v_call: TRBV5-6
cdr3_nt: TGTGCCAGCAGCTTGGCTGGGAGCGCTGAAGCTTTCTTT
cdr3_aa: CASSLAGSAEAFF

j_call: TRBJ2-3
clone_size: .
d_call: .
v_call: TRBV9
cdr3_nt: TGTGCCAGCAGCGTAGATGGGGCGGGTACTACAGATACGCAGTATTTT
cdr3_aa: CASSVDGAGTTDTQYF

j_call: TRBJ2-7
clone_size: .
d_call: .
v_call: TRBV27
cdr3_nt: TGTGCCAGCAGTTTGCGGAGCCTGACCTACGAGCAGTACTTC
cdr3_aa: CASSLRSLTYEQYF

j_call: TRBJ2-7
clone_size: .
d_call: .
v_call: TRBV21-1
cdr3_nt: TGTGCCAGCAGCAAACGCGGGAACCTCTGCTCCTACGAGCAGTACTTC
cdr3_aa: CASSKRGNLCSYEQYF

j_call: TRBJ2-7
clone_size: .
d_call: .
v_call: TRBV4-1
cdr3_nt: TGCGCCAGCAGCCTCTTCAGGTCCTCCAGCTCCTACGAGCAGTACTTC
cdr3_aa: CASSLFRSSSSYEQYF

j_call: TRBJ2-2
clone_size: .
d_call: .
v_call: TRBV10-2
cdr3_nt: TGCGCCAGCAAGGTAGCTGAGGGGGAGCTGTTTTTT
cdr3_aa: CASKVAEGELFF

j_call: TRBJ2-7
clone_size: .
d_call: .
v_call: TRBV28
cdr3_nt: TGTGCCAGCAACTATGGGGGACGAGGCGAGCAGTACTTC
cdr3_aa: CASNYGGRGEQYF

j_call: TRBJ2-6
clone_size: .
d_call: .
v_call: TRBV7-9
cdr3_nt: TGTGCCAGCAGCTCAGATAGGGGGACTGGGGCCAACGTCCTGACTTTC
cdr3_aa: CASSSDRGTGANVLTF

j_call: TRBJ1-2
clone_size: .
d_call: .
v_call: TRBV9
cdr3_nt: TGTGCCAGCAGCGTAGATGTCAGCGAGAGCGTTGGCTACACCTTC
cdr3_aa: CASSVDVSESVGYTF

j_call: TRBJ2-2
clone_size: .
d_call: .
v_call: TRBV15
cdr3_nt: TGTGCCACCAGCAGTGGGGGGCTGGGCGGGGAGCTGTTTTTT
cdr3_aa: CATSSGGLGGELFF

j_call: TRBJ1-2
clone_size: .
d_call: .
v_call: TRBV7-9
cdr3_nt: TGTGCCAGCAGCTGGCCTGTGGTAGGGGACTATGGCTACACCTTC
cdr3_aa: CASSWPVVGDYGYTF

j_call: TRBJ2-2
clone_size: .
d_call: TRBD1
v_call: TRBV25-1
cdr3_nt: TGTGCCATAGGGACAGTCCACCGGGAGCTGTTTTTT
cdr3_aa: CAIGTVHRELFF

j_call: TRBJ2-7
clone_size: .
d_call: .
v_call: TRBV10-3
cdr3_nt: TGTGCCATCAGTGACCGCGGGGAGCAGTACTTC
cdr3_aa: CAISDRGEQYF

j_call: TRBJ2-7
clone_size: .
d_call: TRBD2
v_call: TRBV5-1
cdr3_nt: TGCGCCAGCAGCTTGGATAGCGGGAGACTGTACGAGCAGTACTTC
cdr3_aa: CASSLDSGRLYEQYF

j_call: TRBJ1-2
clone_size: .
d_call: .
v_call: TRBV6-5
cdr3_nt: TGTGCCAGCAGTTACGGGGAGGGTCCCTATGGCTACACCTTC
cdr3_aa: CASSYGEGPYGYTF

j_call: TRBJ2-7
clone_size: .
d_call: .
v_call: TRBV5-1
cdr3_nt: TGCGCCAGCAGCTCCGTCTATAGGACAGTCGACTCCTACGAGCAGTACTTC
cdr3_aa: CASSSVYRTVDSYEQYF

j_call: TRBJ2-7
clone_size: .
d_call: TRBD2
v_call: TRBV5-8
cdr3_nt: TGTGCCAGCAGCCCCCTCGCTAGCGGCTACTACGAGCAGTACTTC
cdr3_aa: CASSPLASGYYEQYF

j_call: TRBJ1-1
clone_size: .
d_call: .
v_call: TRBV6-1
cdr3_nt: TGTGCCAGCAGCCCGGGGACAGAAGCTTTCTTT
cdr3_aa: CASSPGTEAFF

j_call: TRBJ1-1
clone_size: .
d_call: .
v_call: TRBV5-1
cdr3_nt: TGCGCCAGCAGCCCTGGGGTGGGGGGGCCACGAACTCTGAACACTGAAGCTTTCTTT
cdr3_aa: CASSPGVGGPRTLNTEAFF

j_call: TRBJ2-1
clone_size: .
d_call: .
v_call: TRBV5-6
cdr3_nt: TGTGCCAGCAGCTTGTCGCGGCTAGCCGAAGGCTCCTACAATGAGCAGTTCTTC
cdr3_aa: CASSLSRLAEGSYNEQFF

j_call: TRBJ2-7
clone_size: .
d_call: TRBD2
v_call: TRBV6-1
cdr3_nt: TGTGCCAGCAGTGAAAATATCGGCGGGGGATTCTACGAGCAGTACTTC
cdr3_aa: CASSENIGGGFYEQYF

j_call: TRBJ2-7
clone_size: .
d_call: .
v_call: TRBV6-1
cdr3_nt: TGTGCCAGCAGGGAGGGGAACACCTACGAGCAGTACTTC
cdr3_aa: CASREGNTYEQYF

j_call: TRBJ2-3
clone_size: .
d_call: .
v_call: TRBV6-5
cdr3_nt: TGTGCCAGCAGTTACTCGGCAGCTATCAGCACAGATACGCAGTATTTT
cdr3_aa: CASSYSAAISTDTQYF

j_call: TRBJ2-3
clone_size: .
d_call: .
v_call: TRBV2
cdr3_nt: TGTGCCAGCAAACGCAGCGCCGTCGCAACCGTCCAGGATACGCAGTATTTT
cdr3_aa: CASKRSAVATVQDTQYF

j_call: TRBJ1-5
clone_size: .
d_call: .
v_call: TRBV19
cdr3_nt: TGTGCCAGTAGTATAGAGGGTTCGGTTCAGCCCCAGCATTTT
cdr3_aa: CASSIEGSVQPQHF